The clone carrying this TCR beta chain was seen only a few times. Indicated time point: patch test 1, 2 weeks after DPC sensitization. The treatment was: therapeutic diphenylcyclopropenone sensitization with weekly scalp DPC. The source of the sample is a study of human T cells and chemical hapten exposure. The wider study: Skin on the upper inner arm, about 2 cm by about 2 cm in size, was sensitized with 2% DPC. Patients were mainly female, each with alopecia areata, totalis or universalis.

Single cDNA molecules in the library carried unique molecular identifiers attached during preparation. A single record per CDR3 protein comes from TCRdb applying MiXCR to the RACE reads. The sample consists of tens of thousands of distinct CDR3 sequences, roughly 10% of them appearing once. CDR1 and CDR2 from the germline V gene are SGHTA and FQGTGA. The CDR3 sequence is 16 residues long. With 5 bases removed from V and 4 bases from J, the gap between germline ends came to 19 bases. The specimen was whole blood, collected in connection with sensitization to the hapten diphenylcyclopropenone (DPC). The clonotype was recovered from a woman aged 55-70 years with alopecia areata. Some clones in this sample may be carry-over from other donors' samples. The chain is built from TRBV7-3 and TRBJ2-3; no clear D. The CDR3 spells CASSPETASPPDTQYF. CDR3 sequence (DNA): TGTGCCAGCAGCCCGGAGACCGCGAGCCCCCCAGATACGCAGTATTTT.